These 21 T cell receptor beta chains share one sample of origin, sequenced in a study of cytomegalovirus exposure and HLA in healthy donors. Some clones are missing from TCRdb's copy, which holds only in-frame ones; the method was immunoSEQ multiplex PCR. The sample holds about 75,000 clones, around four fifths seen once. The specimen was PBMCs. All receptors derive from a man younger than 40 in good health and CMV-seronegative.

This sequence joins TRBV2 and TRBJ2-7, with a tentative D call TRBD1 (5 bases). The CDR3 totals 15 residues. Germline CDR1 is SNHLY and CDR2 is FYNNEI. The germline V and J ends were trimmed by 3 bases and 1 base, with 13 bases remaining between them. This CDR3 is CASSDPQGVSYEQYF. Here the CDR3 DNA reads TGTGCCAGCAGTGACCCGCAGGGTGTGTCCTACGAGCAGTACTTC. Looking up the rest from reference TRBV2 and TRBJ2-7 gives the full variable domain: EPEVTQTPSHQVTQMGQEVILRCVPISNHLYFYWYRQILGQKVEFLVSFYNNEISEKSEIFDDQFSVERPDGSNFTLKIRSTKLEDSAMYFCASSDPQGVSYEQYFGPGTRLTVT.

For the CDR3, the DNA is TGTGCCAGCAGCTTGAGCTACGGGGAGCTGTTTTTT. This sequence encodes CASSLSYGELFF. The J gene is TRBJ2-2, the V gene TRBV13; D not certain. The V gene's germline CDR1 is PRHDT and CDR2 FYEKMQ (reference sequence). The CDR3 totals 12 residues. Trimming stripped 3 bases from V and 7 bases from J, with 6 bases between.

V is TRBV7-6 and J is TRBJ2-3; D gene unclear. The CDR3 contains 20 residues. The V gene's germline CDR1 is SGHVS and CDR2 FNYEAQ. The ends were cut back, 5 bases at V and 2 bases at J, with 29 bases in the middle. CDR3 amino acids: CASSPRLRRTLNSNTDTQYF. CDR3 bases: TGTGCCAGCAGCCCCCGACTCCGCAGAACCTTGAATAGTAACACAGATACGCAGTATTTT.

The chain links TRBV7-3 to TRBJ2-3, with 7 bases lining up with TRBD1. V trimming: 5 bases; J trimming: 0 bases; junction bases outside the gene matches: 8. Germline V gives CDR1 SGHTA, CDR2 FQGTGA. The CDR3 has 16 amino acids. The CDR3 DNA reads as TGTGCCAGCAGCCCCGGGACAGCAATTAGCACAGATACGCAGTATTTT. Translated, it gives CASSPGTAISTDTQYF.

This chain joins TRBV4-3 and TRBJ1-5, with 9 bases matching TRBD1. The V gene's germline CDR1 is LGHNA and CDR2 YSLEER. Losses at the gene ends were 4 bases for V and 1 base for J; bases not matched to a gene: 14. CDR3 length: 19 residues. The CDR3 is CASSPETGQGLMSNQPQHF. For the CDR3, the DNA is TGCGCCAGCAGCCCTGAGACGGGACAGGGTCTGATGAGCAATCAGCCCCAGCATTTT.

The CDR3 region is CASSLVVGFTDTQYF. The CDR3 coding sequence is TGTGCCAGCAGCTTGGTTGTCGGTTTCACAGATACGCAGTATTTT. This chain connects TRBV5-8 to TRBJ2-3; no definite D call. CDR3 length: 15 amino acids. Germline V lookup: CDR1 SGHTS, CDR2 YDEGEE. V gave up 0 bases and J gave up 2 bases, with 10 bases separating them.

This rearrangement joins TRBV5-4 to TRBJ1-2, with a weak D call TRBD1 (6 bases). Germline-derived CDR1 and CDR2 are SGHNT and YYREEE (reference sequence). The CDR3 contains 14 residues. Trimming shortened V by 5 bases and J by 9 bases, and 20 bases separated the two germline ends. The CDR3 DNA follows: TGTGCCAGCAGACATAAGGGGGAGAGAGGTAGCTACACCTTC. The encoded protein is CASRHKGERGSYTF.

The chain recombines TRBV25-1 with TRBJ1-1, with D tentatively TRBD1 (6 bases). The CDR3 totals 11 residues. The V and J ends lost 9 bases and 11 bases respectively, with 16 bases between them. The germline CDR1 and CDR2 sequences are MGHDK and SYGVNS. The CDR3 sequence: CASGPARGAFF. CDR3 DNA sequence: TGTGCCAGTGGCCCGGCTAGGGGGGCTTTCTTT.

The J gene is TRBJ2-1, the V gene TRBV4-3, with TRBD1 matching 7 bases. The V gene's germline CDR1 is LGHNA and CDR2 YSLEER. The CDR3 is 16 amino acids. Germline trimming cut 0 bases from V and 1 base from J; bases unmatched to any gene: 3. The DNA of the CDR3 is TGCGCCAGCAGCCAAGATCTACAGGGGTCCTACAATGAGCAGTTCTTC. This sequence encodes CASSQDLQGSYNEQFF.

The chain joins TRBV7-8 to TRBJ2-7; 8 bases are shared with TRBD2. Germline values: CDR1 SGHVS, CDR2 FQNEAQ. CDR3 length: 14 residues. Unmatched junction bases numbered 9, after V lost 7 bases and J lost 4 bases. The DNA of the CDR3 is TGTGCCAGCACCTCCGGGACTAGTCCGTACGAGCAGTACGTC. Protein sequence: CASTSGTSPYEQYV.

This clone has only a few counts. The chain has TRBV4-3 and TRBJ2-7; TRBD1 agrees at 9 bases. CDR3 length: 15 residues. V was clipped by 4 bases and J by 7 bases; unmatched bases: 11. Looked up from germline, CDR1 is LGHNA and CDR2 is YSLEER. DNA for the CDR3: TGCGCCAGCAGCCCAGGACAGGGGCAGTATAGAGAGCAGTACTTC. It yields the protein CASSPGQGQYREQYF.

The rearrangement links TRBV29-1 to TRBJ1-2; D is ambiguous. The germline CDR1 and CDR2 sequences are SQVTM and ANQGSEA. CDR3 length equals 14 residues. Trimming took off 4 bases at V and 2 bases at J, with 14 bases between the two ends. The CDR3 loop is CSVGSSGKNYGYTF. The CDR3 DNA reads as TGCAGCGTTGGGTCGTCGGGGAAAAACTATGGCTACACCTTC.

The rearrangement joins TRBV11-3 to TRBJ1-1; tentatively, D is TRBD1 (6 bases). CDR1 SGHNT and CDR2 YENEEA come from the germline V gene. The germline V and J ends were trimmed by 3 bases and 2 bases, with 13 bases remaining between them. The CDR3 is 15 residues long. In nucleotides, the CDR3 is TGTGCCAGCAGCTTGCAGGGGAGAAGCAACACTGAAGCTTTCTTT. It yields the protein CASSLQGRSNTEAFF.

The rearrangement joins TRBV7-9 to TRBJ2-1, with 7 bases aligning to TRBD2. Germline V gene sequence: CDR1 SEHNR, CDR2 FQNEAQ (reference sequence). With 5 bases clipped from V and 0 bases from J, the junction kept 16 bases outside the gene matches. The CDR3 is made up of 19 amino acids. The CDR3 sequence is CASSGGHSPSGSSYNEQFF. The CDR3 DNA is TGTGCCAGCAGCGGTGGGCACAGCCCTAGCGGAAGCTCCTACAATGAGCAGTTCTTC.

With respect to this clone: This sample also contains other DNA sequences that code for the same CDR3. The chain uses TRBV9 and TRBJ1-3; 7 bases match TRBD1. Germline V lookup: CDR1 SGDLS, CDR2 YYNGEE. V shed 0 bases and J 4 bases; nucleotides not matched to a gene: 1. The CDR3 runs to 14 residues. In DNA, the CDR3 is TGTGCCAGCAGCGTAGAGGGGGCCGGAAACACCATATATTTT. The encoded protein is CASSVEGAGNTIYF.

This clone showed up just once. The CDR3 DNA follows: TGTGCCAGCAGTTTGCGCGGGAGAAGCACAGATACGCAGTATTTT. Translated, it gives CASSLRGRSTDTQYF. The V call is TRBV27, the J call TRBJ2-3, with 7 bases lining up with TRBD2. CDR3 size: 15 residues. J lost 0 bases, V lost 3 bases, and 3 bases had no gene match. From germline, CDR1 is MNHEY and CDR2 SMNVEV (reference sequence).

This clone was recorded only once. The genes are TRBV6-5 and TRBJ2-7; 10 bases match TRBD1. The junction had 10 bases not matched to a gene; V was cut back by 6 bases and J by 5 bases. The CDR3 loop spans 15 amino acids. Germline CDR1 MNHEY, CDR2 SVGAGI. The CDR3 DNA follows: TGTGCCAGCAGGATCCGGGACAGGGGCTTCAACGAGCAGTACTTC. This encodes CASRIRDRGFNEQYF.

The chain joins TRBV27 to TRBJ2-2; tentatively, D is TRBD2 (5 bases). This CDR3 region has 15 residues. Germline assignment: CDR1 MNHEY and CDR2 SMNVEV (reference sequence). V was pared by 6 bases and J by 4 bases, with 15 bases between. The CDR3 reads CASSPRGISTGELFF. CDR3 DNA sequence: TGTGCCAGCAGCCCCCGAGGGATCAGCACCGGGGAGCTGTTTTTT.

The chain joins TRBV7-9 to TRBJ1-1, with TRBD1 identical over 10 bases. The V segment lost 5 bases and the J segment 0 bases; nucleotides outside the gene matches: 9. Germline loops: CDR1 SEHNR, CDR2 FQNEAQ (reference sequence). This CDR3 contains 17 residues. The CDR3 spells CASSMGQGFLMNTEAFF. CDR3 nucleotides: TGTGCCAGCAGCATGGGACAGGGGTTCCTCATGAACACTGAAGCTTTCTTT.

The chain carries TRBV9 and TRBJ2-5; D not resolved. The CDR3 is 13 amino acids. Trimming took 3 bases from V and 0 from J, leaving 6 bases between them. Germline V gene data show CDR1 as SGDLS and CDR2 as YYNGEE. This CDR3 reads CASSGQYQETQYF. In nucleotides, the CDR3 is TGTGCCAGCAGCGGCCAGTACCAAGAGACCCAGTACTTC.

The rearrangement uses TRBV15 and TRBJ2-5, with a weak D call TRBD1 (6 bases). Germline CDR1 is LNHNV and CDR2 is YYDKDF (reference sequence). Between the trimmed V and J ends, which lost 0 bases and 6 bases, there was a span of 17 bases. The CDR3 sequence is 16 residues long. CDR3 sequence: CATSRDNRVGGKTQYF. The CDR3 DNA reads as TGTGCCACCAGCAGAGATAACAGGGTAGGAGGAAAGACCCAGTACTTC. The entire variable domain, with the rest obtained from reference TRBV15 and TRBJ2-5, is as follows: DAMVIQNPRYQVTQFGKPVTLSCSQTLNHNVMYWYQQKSSQAPKLLFHYYDKDFNNEADTPDNFQSRRPNTSFCFLDIRSPGLGDTAMYLCATSRDNRVGGKTQYFGPGTRLLVL.